What follows are 9 T cell receptor beta chains derived from one specimen sequenced in a study of blood T cell repertoires in COVID-19. TCRdb's table, derived via immunoSEQ multiplex PCR, lists solely in-frame clones and lacks some. The repertoire consists of approximately 300,000 clones, with roughly 90% occurring once and the leading ten covering over 1.5%. What was sequenced was peripheral blood. The receptors were sampled from a woman aged 25-40 years with COVID-19, enrolled during active disease.

This clone showed up just a few times. The chain couples TRBV12-3 or TRBV12-4 to TRBJ2-2; unclear D gene. The CDR3 is 11 residues long. V lost 3 bases to trimming and J lost 7 bases, with 3 bases between them. The chain's CDR3 is CASSFSGELFF. CDR3 bases: TGTGCCAGCAGTTTCAGCGGGGAGCTGTTTTTT.

The J gene is TRBJ2-5, the V gene TRBV18, with 13 bases identical to TRBD2. Looked up from germline, CDR1 is KGHSH and CDR2 is LQKENI. The CDR3 covers 16 residues. V dropped 6 bases and J dropped 2; count of bases not matched to a gene: 6. The CDR3 region is CASSLRLAGGQETQYF. The CDR3, as DNA: TGTGCCAGCTCCCTAAGACTAGCGGGGGGTCAAGAGACCCAGTACTTC. The full variable domain, rest sourced from reference TRBV18 and TRBJ2-5, is NAGVMQNPRHLVRRRGQEARLRCSPMKGHSHVYWYRQLPEEGLKFMVYLQKENIIDESGMPKERFSAEFPKEGPSILRIQQVVRGDSAAYFCASSLRLAGGQETQYFGPGTRLLVL.

The chain carries TRBV5-4 and TRBJ1-2; D possibly corresponds to TRBD1 (6 bases). The CDR3 runs to 16 residues. V dropped 4 bases and J dropped 7 bases, with 23 bases sitting between them. Germline-derived CDR1 and CDR2 are SGHNT and YYREEE (reference sequence). The CDR3 sequence: CASSDARSTGASGYTF. CDR3 sequence (DNA): TGTGCCAGCAGCGACGCAAGATCGACAGGCGCGTCTGGCTACACCTTC.

The rearrangement links TRBV6-6 to TRBJ2-3, with TRBD2 matching over 13 bases. Germline lookup yields CDR1 MNHNY and CDR2 SVGAGI (reference sequence). This CDR3 has 15 residues. The junction had 8 bases not matched to a gene; V was cut back by 7 bases and J by 7 bases. The CDR3 DNA follows: TGTGCCAGCACCCCGACTAGCGGGGGGAGCTATACGCAGTATTTT. It yields the protein CASTPTSGGSYTQYF.

The chain carries TRBV5-1 and TRBJ2-1, with TRBD2 as a possible D gene (6 bases). The CDR3 length is 16 residues. The V end lost 5 bases, the J end lost 8 bases, and 23 bases lay between the germline ends. Germline V lookup: CDR1 SGHRS, CDR2 YFSETQ. As DNA, the CDR3 is TGCGCCAGCAGGGAGGGCGAGTTATCGGGGCGCGATGAGCAGTTCTTC. Amino acid sequence: CASREGELSGRDEQFF.

This rearrangement joins TRBV6-5 to TRBJ2-7; 7 nucleotides line up with TRBD2. The germline gives CDR1 MNHEY, CDR2 SVGAGI. V was pared by 2 bases and J by 0 bases, with 4 bases of the junction left unmatched. CDR3 length equals 15 residues. The CDR3 bases are TGTGCCAGCAGTTACGGGCGGGGGAGCTCCTACGAGCAGTACGTC. Translation: CASSYGRGSSYEQYV.

V gene TRBV27 combines with J gene TRBJ1-5; D uncertain. CDR1 MNHEY and CDR2 SMNVEV come from the germline V gene (reference sequence). The CDR3 consists of 13 residues. V was cut by 4 bases and J by 7 bases, with 11 bases left in between. The CDR3, as DNA: TGTGCCAGCAGTTCCTCCGTCGGGCAGCCCCAGCATTTT. Translated, it gives CASSSSVGQPQHF.

The chain combines TRBV12-3 or TRBV12-4 with TRBJ2-5; D is ambiguous. V dropped 4 bases and J dropped 4 bases, with 7 bases sitting between them. The CDR3 spans 12 residues. The CDR3 sequence is CASSWQRETQYF. The CDR3 coding sequence is TGTGCCAGCAGTTGGCAGCGAGAGACCCAGTACTTC.

Only one count was recorded for this clone. The chain carries TRBV24-1 and TRBJ2-3, with TRBD1 matching 9 bases. The CDR3 runs to 14 residues. The J segment lost 6 bases and the V segment lost 4 bases, leaving 4 bases of the junction unmatched. The germline V gene has CDR1 KGHDR and CDR2 SFDVKD. CDR3 amino acids: CATSEGDRVDTQYF. CDR3 DNA sequence: TGTGCCACCAGTGAGGGGGACAGGGTTGATACGCAGTATTTT.